This T cell receptor beta chain was recovered during a study of cytomegalovirus exposure and HLA in healthy donors (dated by TCRdb to 2016 to 2017). Describing the broader study: An earlier analysis of several hundred of the donors reported about 250 Gb of sequence data and roughly 110 million unique TCR beta sequences from about 179 million T cells. An early release covering roughly 640 HLA-typed donors comprised roughly 300 gigabases of sequencing data and around 85 million unique TCR sequences. Of the approximately 400 genotyped donors, about 80% fell in the genetic ancestry cluster associated with self-reported Caucasian donors. The study aimed to test whether cataloging public T cell receptors could reveal signatures of past pathogen exposure. Using immunosequencing, the study profiled T cell repertoires from fewer than 850 subjects and related those repertoires to cytomegalovirus serostatus. Besides the first cohort of around 700 subjects, a separate validation cohort made up of 90 to 150 different subjects was used. The study combined high-throughput TCR immunosequencing, statistical association of individual TCRs with disease status, and machine learning to predict cytomegalovirus infection status. In a later analysis, previously published TCR beta repertoires from 666 donors were re-analyzed and high-resolution HLA genotyping was added so that TCR occurrence patterns could be studied. In the later analysis, no new phenotypic data were used to find candidate immune exposures; instead, reliance was placed on TCR beta sequences and their occurrence across donors. In an earlier analysis of about 590 of the donors, high-throughput TCR beta sequencing was used to judge whether each TCR beta V gene segment behaved as functional or pseudogenic. Donor age, sex, ethnicity and CMV serostatus were compiled alongside the repertoire data. Genome-wide SNP genotypes for about 60% of the roughly 700 donors were used in a later genetic analysis, which treated that subset as a discovery cohort. All discovery cohort repertoires had been generated on a single sequencing platform. HLA typing included class I and class II loci at four-digit resolution. Typing coverage varied by locus: roughly 629-640 donors for A, B, C, DRB1 and DQB1; about 520 for DQA1; some 610 for DPA1; under 490 for DPB1. About five DR-DQ haplotypes were handled as single units for association and clustering, since linkage in the cohort was strong. On average, about 200,000 unique TCR beta nucleotide sequences were sequenced per donor among fewer than 500 genotyped donors of the cohort, with around 19% of those sequences being non-productive. Study-wide conclusions, independent of this receptor: The authors suggested that the approach could potentially be generalized to other disease states and immunological phenotypes. Assigning TCR associations to individual alleles was difficult when HLA alleles, especially DR and DQ, strongly co-occurred. The only immune exposure information available for the cohort was CMV serostatus. Because HLA typing was unavailable for some donors at each locus, only the typed subset was used in association tests. A cluster of highly shared sequence variants was judged likely to be a technical artifact of the sequencing pipeline. Linkage disequilibrium might explain the correlated functional status among segregating V segments, but an unknown experimental factor could not be ruled out. In an earlier analysis of some 500 of the donors, most TCR beta V segments were observed in productive rearrangements about 87% or about 30% of the time, broadly matching IMGT annotations. Because counts were too low, seventeen rarely observed V segments, including chromosome 9 orphons, were excluded from the earlier analysis of 587 of the donors. The 87-base-pair reads could not distinguish some IMGT-functional V segments, including TRBV6-2 and TRBV6-3, so those segments were excluded. In a later analysis, 15,000 to 20,000 TCR beta sequences were associated with specific HLA alleles at a false discovery rate of 0.05. In a later analysis, HLA-associated TCR beta chains were found to be more clonally expanded and to have lower generation probabilities than equally common non-associated chains. The presence/absence analyses assumed that sequencing depth was roughly uniform across donors, and that assumption may not be true. A further reported finding was that TCR beta sequences accurately predicted the HLA-A and HLA-B alleles for most subjects in the first cohort. Most TCR sequences were observed very rarely across donors, whereas some public TCRs were present in many individuals. The classifier was reported to diagnose cytomegalovirus status with high specificity and sensitivity in both the original and validation cohorts. Most CMV-associated TCR beta chains appeared to be HLA-restricted in a later analysis, and the HLA associations seemed to be driven largely by CMV exposure. A later genetic analysis associated a missense DCLRE1C variant with V-gene and J-gene trimming of TCR beta chains, and an independent cohort replicated the association. The study listed 164 TCR beta chains as associated with cytomegalovirus. According to a later analysis, parvovirus B19, influenza, CMV and Epstein-Barr virus appeared linked to several top co-occurrence clusters. This cohort had only TCR beta chains sequenced, and the lack of alpha or paired-chain data limited which features could be detected. According to a later genetic analysis, donors in an Asian-associated ancestry cluster had fewer N-insertions in productive TCRs than the approximately 670-donor mean. Three of the identified cytomegalovirus-associated TCR beta chains were confirmed in vitro to be specific for cytomegalovirus antigens. In a later analysis, the rate of TCR association differed among HLA loci, with DRB1 alleles having the most associated TCRs and HLA-C alleles having the fewest.

Library prep was done by the immunoSEQ multiplex PCR assay. The multiplex PCR relied on a mix of 60 forward primers for TCR Vbeta segments and 13 reverse primers for TCR Jbeta segments. The CDR3 region of rearranged TCR beta genes was amplified from genomic DNA with a multiplex PCR assay. On the Illumina HiSeq System, the amplified TCR beta libraries were sequenced as 87-base-pair reads. In the source study's methods: Across the roughly 600 repertoires, a later analysis counted around 80 million unique TCR beta chains, some 11 million of which were shared by at least two donors. A nearest-neighbor algorithm error-corrected the raw reads and collapsed the reads into unique sequences, merging closely related sequences to remove PCR and sequencing errors. CDR3 sequences were aligned to IMGT reference sequences to assign V, D and J gene segments. Each retained sequence needed at least a six-nucleotide match to both a V gene segment and a J gene segment. Rearrangements were classified as productive when the CDR3 lacked stop codons and remained in frame with V and J, and all other rearrangements were classified as non-productive. Following IMGT convention, CDR3 was defined as the stretch from the second conserved V-encoded cysteine up to the conserved J-encoded phenylalanine. Sequences without an unambiguous match to a single V gene segment were excluded from the earlier analysis of almost 600 of the donors. An earlier analysis of a few hundred of the donors called V segments functional above 56.7% productive rearrangements and segregating when the between-donor standard deviation exceeded 5%. A statistical classification framework was built for diagnosing cytomegalovirus status from the catalog of TCR beta chain sequences. A later analysis assigned V and J genes by comparing TCR nucleotide sequences with IMGT/GENE-DB human TR gene sequences. The TCRdist pipeline was used in a later analysis to assign CDR3 sequences and most-parsimonious VDJ recombination scenarios. In a later analysis, each TCR beta chain was defined by its CDR3 amino acid sequence together with its V-gene family, and reads lacking a unique V-gene family were excluded. To address suspected cross-contamination and a sequencing artifact, a later analysis removed approximately 590 highly shared, low-generation-probability nucleotide sequences. In a later analysis, a clonal expansion index for each public chain was calculated from normalized within-repertoire ranks of inferred template counts. In a later analysis, generation probabilities were computed with a VDJ recombination model fitted to out-of-frame rearrangements, and the resulting probabilities were checked against IGoR. Hypergeometric tests were used in a later analysis to score TCR-TCR, TCR-HLA and TCR-CMV co-occurrence, with a repertoire-size bias correction applied to the TCR pairs. A later analysis estimated false discovery rates by permuting HLA or CMV assignments 20 times. In a later analysis, co-occurring TCRs were grouped using DBSCAN, with TCRdist sequence similarity added in when clustering inside HLA-allele-positive subsets. Repertoires with fewer than 30,000 or more than 120,000 public chains, plus five repertoires with anomalous nucleotide sharing, were excluded from co-occurrence clustering. Here the immuneACCESS table is served through TCRdb, limited to in-frame sequences with V and J called. Missing clones are a known gap in these copies; in checked studies unresolved V genes cover under half, and the rest lacks a known reason. That table furnishes V, J and clone size, whereas the DNA furnished D and trimming. In this sample the table shows roughly 150,000 clones, about three quarters of which occur a single time. 8% to 13% of the sample is in the top ten clones.

The cohort comprised approximately 700 healthy bone marrow donors. All cohort members were sampled while nominally healthy, although unrecorded immune exposures were likely present. The donor was CMV seropositive and belonged to the group of 270 or so seropositive cohort members. A peripheral blood sample was provided by each donor, and peripheral blood mononuclear cells were used for TCR beta sequencing. The Qiagen DNeasy Blood Extraction Kit was used to extract genomic DNA from the blood cell samples. The CDR3, from cysteine to phenylalanine, totals 14 residues. The read is trimmed to its CDR3 DNA, 42 bases read in frame from base 1. V was cut back by 2 bases and J by 1 base, leaving a gap of 8 bases between them. For CDR1 and CDR2, the germline V gene lists KGHSY and FQNENV. This clone is a singleton in its sample. No antigen is known for it. There are no base qualities to consult, and no much larger clone falls within one base.

What was sequenced was PBMCs. This receptor was obtained from a man aged 30 to 39 in good health and CMV-seropositive. The rearranged segments are TRBV16 and TRBJ1-1; no D segment can be confidently identified. The nucleotide sequence reads TGTGCCAGCAGCCAAGTAGACACGAACACTGAAGCTTTCTTT. This is translated as CASSQVDTNTEAFF.